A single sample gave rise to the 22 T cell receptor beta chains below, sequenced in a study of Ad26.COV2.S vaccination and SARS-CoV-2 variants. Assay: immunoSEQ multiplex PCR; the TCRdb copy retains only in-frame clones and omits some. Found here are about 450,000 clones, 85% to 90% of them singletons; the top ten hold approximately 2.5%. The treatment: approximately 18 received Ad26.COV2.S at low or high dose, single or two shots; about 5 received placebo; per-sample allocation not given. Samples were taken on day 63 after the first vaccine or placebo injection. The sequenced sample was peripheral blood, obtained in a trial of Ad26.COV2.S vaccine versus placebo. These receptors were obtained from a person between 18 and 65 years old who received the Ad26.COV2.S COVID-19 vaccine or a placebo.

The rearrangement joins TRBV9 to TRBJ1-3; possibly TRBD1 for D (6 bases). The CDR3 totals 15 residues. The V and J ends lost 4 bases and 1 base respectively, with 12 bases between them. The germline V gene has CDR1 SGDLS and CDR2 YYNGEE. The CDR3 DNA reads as TGTGCCAGCAGCCGACGGCAGGGGTCTGGAAACACCATATATTTT. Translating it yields CASSRRQGSGNTIYF.

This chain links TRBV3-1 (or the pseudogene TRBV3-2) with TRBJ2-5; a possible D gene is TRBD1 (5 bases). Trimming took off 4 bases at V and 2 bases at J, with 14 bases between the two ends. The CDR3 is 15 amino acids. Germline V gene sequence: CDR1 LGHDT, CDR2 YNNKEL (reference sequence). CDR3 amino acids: CASSLTATEQETQYF. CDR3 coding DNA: TGTGCCAGCAGCCTAACAGCGACAGAGCAAGAGACCCAGTACTTC.

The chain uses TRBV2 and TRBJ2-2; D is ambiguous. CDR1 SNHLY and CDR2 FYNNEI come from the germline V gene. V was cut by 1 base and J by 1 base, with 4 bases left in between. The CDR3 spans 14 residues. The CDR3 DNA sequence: TGTGCCAGCAGTGAAGAGGGGAACACCGGGGAGCTGTTTTTT. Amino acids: CASSEEGNTGELFF.

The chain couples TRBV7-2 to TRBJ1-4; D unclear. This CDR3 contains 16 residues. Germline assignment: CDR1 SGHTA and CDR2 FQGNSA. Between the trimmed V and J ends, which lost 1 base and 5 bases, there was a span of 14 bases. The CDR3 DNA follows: TGTGCCAGCAGCTTAGGAGTCTCGGGGAGGAATGAAAAACTGTTTTTT. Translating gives CASSLGVSGRNEKLFF.

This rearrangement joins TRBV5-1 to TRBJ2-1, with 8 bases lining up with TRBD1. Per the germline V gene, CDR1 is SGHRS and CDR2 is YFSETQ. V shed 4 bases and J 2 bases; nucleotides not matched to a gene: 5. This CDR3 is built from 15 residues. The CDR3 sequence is CASSIRDRTYNEQFF. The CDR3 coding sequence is TGCGCCAGCAGCATCCGGGACAGGACCTACAATGAGCAGTTCTTC.

DNA of the CDR3: TGTGCCAGCAGCCAAGACGTGGGAGTGAGAGGAATCGAGACCCAGTACTTC. It encodes CASSQDVGVRGIETQYF. This chain joins TRBV3-1 (or the pseudogene TRBV3-2) and TRBJ2-5; a weak D match, TRBD2 (5 bases). Per germline, CDR1 LGHDT and CDR2 YNNKEL (reference sequence). This CDR3 comprises 17 residues. Trimming pared 0 bases from V and 5 bases from J, leaving 19 bases between.

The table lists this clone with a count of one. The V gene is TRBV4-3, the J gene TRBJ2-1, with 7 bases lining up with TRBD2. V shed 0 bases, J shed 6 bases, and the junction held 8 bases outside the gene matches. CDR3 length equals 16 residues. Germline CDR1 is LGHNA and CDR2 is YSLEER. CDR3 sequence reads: CASSQDPREGSNEQFF. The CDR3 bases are TGCGCCAGCAGCCAAGATCCCAGGGAGGGGAGCAATGAGCAGTTCTTC.

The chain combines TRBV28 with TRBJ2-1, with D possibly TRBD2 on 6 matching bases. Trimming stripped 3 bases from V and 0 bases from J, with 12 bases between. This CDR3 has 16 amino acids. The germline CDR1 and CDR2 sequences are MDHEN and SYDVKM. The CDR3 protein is CASSLGGGASYNEQFF. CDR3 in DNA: TGTGCCAGCAGTTTGGGGGGAGGCGCCTCCTACAATGAGCAGTTCTTC.

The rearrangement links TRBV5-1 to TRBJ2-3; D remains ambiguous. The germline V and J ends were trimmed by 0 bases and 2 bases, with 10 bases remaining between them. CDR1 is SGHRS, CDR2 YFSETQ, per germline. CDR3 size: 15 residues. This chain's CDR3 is CASSLGSGPTDTQYF. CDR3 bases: TGCGCCAGCAGCTTGGGGTCGGGCCCCACAGATACGCAGTATTTT.

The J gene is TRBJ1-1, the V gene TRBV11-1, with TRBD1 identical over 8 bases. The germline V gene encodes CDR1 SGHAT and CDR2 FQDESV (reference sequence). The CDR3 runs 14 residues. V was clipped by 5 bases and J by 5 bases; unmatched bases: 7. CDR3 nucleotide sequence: TGTGCCAGCAGCCCACAAACAGGGGGGACTGAAGCTTTCTTT. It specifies CASSPQTGGTEAFF.

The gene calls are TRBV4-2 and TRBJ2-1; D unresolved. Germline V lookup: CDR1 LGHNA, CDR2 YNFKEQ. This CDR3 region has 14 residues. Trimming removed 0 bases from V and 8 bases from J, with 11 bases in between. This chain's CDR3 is CASSQDRLSHEQFF. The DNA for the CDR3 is TGTGCCAGCAGCCAAGATCGCCTAAGTCATGAGCAGTTCTTC.

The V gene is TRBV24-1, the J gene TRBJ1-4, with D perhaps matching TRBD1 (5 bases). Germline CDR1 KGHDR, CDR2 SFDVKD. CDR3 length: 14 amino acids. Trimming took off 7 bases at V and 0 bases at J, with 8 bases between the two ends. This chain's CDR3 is CATSDSTTNEKLFF. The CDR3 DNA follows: TGTGCCACCAGCGACAGTACAACTAATGAAAAACTGTTTTTT.

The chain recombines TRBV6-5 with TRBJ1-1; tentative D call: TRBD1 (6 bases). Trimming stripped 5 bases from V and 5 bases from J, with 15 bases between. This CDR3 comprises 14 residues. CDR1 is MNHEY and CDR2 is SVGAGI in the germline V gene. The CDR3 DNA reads TGTGCCAGCAGTAAACAGGGCGGTTGGACTGAAGCTTTCTTT. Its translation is CASSKQGGWTEAFF.

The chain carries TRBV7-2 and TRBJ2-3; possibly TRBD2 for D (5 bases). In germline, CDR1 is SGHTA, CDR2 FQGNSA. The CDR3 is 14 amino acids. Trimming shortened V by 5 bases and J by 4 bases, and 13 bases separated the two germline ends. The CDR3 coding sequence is TGTGCCAGCAGCCAAGGACTGACCCCAGATACGCAGTATTTT. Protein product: CASSQGLTPDTQYF.

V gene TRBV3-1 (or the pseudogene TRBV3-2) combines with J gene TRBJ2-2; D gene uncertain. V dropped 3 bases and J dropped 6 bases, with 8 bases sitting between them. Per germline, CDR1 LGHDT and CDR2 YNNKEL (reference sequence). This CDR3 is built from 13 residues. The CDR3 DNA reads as TGTGCCAGCAGCCACCCGGGTCCCGGGGAGCTGTTTTTT. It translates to CASSHPGPGELFF.

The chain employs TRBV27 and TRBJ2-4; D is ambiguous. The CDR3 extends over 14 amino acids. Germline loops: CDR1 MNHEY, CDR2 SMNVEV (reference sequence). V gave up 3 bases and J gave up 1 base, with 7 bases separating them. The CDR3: CASSFGWAKNIQYF. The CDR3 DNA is TGTGCCAGCAGTTTCGGATGGGCCAAAAACATTCAGTACTTC.

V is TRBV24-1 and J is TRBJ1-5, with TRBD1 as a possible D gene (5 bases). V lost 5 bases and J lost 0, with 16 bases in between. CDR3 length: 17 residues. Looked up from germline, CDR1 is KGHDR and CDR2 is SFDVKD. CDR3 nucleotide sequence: TGTGCCACCAGTGTAGGCGGGCAGGGAGGTAGCAATCAGCCCCAGCATTTT. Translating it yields CATSVGGQGGSNQPQHF.

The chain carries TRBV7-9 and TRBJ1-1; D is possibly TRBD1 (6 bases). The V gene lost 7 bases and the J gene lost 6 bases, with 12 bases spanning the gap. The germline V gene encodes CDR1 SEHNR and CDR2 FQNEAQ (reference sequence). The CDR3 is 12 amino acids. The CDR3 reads CASNPRGAEAFF. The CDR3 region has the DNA TGTGCCAGCAACCCAAGGGGGGCTGAAGCTTTCTTT.

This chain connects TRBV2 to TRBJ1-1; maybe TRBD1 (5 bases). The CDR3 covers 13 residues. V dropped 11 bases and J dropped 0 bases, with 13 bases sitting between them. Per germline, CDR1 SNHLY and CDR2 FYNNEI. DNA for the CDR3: TGTGCCGCACGGGCAGGGATGAACACTGAAGCTTTCTTT. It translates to CAARAGMNTEAFF.

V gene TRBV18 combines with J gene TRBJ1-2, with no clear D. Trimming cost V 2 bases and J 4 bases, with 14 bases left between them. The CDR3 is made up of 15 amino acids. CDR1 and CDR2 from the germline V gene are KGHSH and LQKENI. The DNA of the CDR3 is TGTGCCAGCTCACCAGGGCGATCCAGTATCTATGGCTACACCTTC. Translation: CASSPGRSSIYGYTF.

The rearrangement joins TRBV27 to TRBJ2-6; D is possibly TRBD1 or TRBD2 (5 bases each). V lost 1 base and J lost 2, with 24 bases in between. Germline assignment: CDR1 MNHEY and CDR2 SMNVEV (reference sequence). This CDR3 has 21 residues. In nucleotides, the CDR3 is TGTGCCAGCAGTTTATTGTCCATTAGCCCGGGACCTCTCGCTGGGGCCAACGTCCTGACTTTC. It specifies CASSLLSISPGPLAGANVLTF.

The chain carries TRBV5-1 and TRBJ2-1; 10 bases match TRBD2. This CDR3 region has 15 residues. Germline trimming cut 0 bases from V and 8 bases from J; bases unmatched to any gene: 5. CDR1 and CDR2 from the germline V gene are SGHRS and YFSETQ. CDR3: CASSLASGSLDEQFF. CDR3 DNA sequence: TGCGCCAGCAGCTTGGCTAGCGGGAGTCTCGATGAGCAGTTCTTC.